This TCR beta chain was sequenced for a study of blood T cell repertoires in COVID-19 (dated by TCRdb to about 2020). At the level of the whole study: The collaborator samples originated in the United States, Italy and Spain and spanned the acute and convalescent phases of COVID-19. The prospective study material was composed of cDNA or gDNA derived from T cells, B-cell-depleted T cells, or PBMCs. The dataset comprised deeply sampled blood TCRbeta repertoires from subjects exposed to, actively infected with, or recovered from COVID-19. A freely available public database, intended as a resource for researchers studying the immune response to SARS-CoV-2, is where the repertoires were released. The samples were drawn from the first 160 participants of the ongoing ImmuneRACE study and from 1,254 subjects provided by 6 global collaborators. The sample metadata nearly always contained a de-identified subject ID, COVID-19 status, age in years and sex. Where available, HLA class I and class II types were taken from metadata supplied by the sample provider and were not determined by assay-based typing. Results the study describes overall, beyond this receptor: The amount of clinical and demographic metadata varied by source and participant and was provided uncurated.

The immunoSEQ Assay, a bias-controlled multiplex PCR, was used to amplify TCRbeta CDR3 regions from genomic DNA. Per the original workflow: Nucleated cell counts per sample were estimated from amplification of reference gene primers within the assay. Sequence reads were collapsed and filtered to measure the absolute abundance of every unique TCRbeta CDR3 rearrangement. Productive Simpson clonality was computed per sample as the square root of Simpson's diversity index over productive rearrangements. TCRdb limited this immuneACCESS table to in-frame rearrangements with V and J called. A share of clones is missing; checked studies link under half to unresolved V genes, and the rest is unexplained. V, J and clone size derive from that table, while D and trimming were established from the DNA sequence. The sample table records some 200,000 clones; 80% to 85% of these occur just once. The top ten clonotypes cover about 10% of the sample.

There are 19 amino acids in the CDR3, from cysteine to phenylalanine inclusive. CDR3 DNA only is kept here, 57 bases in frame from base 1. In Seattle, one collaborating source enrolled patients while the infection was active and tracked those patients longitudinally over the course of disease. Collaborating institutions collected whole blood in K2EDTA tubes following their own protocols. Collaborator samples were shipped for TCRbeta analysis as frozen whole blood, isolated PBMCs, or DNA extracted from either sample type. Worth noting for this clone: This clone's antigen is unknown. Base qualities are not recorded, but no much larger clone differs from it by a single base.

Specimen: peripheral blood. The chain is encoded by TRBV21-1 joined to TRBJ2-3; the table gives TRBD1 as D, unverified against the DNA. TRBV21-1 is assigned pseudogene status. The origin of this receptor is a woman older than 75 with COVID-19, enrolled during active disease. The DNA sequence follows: TGTGCCAGCAGCCGAAAGACCGGGACCCGGGACAGGGGCACAGATACGCAGTATTTT. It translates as CASSRKTGTRDRGTDTQYF.